The 21 T cell receptor beta chains reported below all come from one sample, sequenced in a study of T-cell memory formation after mild COVID-19. TCRdb itself ran the 5' RACE reads through MiXCR, one entry per CDR3 protein. Of approximately 230,000 distinct CDR3 sequences in the sample, 15% to 20% were seen once. The material sequenced was PBMCs or a T cell subset sorted from them (not recorded which). All receptors derive from a man aged 18 to 35 who had mild COVID-19 (a few samples of this study predate the infection). Cell type and time point are not known.

This chain connects TRBV15 to TRBJ2-1, with D possibly called TRBD1 or TRBD2 (6 bases each). The CDR3 covers 16 residues. Trimming took 1 base from V and 4 from J, leaving 14 bases between them. Germline values: CDR1 LNHNV, CDR2 YYDKDF (reference sequence). The CDR3 sequence: CATSRGGGRNYNEQFF. CDR3 sequence (DNA): TGTGCCACCAGCAGAGGAGGGGGGCGGAATTACAATGAGCAGTTCTTC.

The chain employs TRBV30 and TRBJ2-1; D gene unclear. The CDR3 has 13 amino acids. Per the germline V gene, CDR1 is GTSNPN and CDR2 is SVGIG (reference sequence). V lost 4 bases and J lost 0, with 7 bases in between. The CDR3 DNA is TGTGCCTGGAAGGTGAGCTCCTACAATGAGCAGTTCTTC. Translating it yields CAWKVSSYNEQFF.

This chain uses TRBV6-6 with TRBJ2-3; weak D call: TRBD2 (6 bases). The CDR3 extends over 15 amino acids. Between the trimmed V and J ends, which lost 5 bases and 10 bases, there was a span of 22 bases. The germline gives CDR1 MNHNY, CDR2 SVGAGI (reference sequence). The CDR3 region is CASSRPGLSPRAQYF. CDR3 nucleotide sequence: TGTGCCAGCAGTCGTCCGGGACTTTCACCAAGGGCGCAGTATTTT.

This chain joins TRBV18 and TRBJ1-6; maybe TRBD1 (5 bases). Germline lookup yields CDR1 KGHSH and CDR2 LQKENI. With 3 bases removed from V and 0 bases from J, the gap between germline ends came to 15 bases. The CDR3 has 18 residues. The CDR3 DNA sequence: TGTGCCAGCTCACCCACTTCGGGGGAAGGCTCCTATAATTCACCCCTCCACTTT. It translates to CASSPTSGEGSYNSPLHF.

This clonotype was recorded a few times. This chain links TRBV10-3 with TRBJ1-1, with 7 bases identical to TRBD1. Germline V gene data show CDR1 as ENHRY and CDR2 as SYGVKD. This CDR3 spans 13 amino acids. V trimming: 4 bases; J trimming: 3 bases; junction bases outside the gene matches: 2. This CDR3 reads CAISGDSYTEAFF. Here the CDR3 DNA reads TGTGCCATCAGTGGGGACAGCTACACTGAAGCTTTCTTT.

The table lists this clonotype with a few counts. This rearrangement joins TRBV3-1 to TRBJ2-7, with TRBD1 matching over 11 bases. V shed 5 bases, J shed 6 bases, and the junction held 9 bases outside the gene matches. CDR1 and CDR2 (germline): LGHDT, YNNKEL (reference sequence). CDR3 length equals 15 residues. CDR3 sequence reads: CASSFQTGTGGEQYF. The CDR3 coding sequence is TGTGCCAGCAGCTTCCAGACCGGGACAGGGGGCGAGCAGTACTTC.

This clonotype has a handful of counts. The CDR3 region has the DNA TGTGCCAGCAGTGCAATTTTTAGCAATCAGCCCCAGCATTTT. Its translation: CASSAIFSNQPQHF. V gene TRBV6-1 combines with J gene TRBJ1-5, with D hard to call. CDR3 length equals 14 residues. Trimming stripped 4 bases from V and 0 bases from J, with 7 bases between. Looked up from germline, CDR1 is MNHNS and CDR2 is SASEGT.

This chain joins TRBV28 and TRBJ2-1, with D hard to call. Germline V gene data show CDR1 as MDHEN and CDR2 as SYDVKM. The CDR3 sequence is 14 residues long. With 7 bases removed from V and 5 bases from J, the gap between germline ends came to 15 bases. In DNA form, the CDR3 reads TGTGCCAGCAAGGGCGGACCGATCCACAATGAGCAGTTCTTC. It encodes CASKGGPIHNEQFF.

The chain joins TRBV29-1 to TRBJ1-1; D unclear. The CDR3 is 13 amino acids. The V and J ends lost 7 bases and 1 base respectively, with 13 bases between them. Germline V lookup: CDR1 SQVTM, CDR2 ANQGSEA. The CDR3: CSAGASGNTEAFF. CDR3 nucleotide sequence: TGCAGCGCTGGAGCTTCGGGGAACACTGAAGCTTTCTTT. Complete variable domain (other parts from reference TRBV29-1 and TRBJ1-1): SAVISQKPSRDICQRGTSLTIQCQVDSQVTMMFWYRQQPGQSLTLIATANQGSEATYESGFVIDKFPISRPNLTFSTLTVSNMSPEDSSIYLCSAGASGNTEAFFGQGTRLTVV.

This clonotype came up a few times. Here the CDR3 reads CASSQDLGSGTTNEKLFF. CDR3 DNA sequence: TGCGCCAGCAGCCAAGATCTCGGTAGCGGGACAACTAATGAAAAACTGTTTTTT. The chain links TRBV4-3 to TRBJ1-4, with D unresolved. This CDR3 spans 18 amino acids. CDR1 LGHNA and CDR2 YSLEER come from the germline V gene. V lost 0 bases, J lost 0 bases, and 14 bases lay in between.

The rearrangement links TRBV5-1 to TRBJ2-5; 7 nucleotides agree with TRBD1. The germline gives CDR1 SGHRS, CDR2 YFSETQ. This CDR3 is 15 amino acids long. Trimming took 4 bases from V and 2 from J; bases not matched to a gene: 8. This CDR3 reads CASSTGTAIQETQYF. DNA of the CDR3: TGCGCCAGCAGCACCGGGACAGCTATACAAGAGACCCAGTACTTC. The variable domain in full, with the rest retrieved from reference TRBV5-1 and TRBJ2-5, is KAGVTQTPRYLIKTRGQQVTLSCSPISGHRSVSWYQQTPGQGLQFLFEYFSETQRNKGNFPGRFSGRQFSNSRSEMNVSTLELGDSALYLCASSTGTAIQETQYFGPGTRLLVL.

This clonotype was counted between two and nine times. This rearrangement joins TRBV20-1 to TRBJ2-3; D is possibly TRBD1 or TRBD2 (5 bases each). This CDR3 is built from 15 residues. V dropped 0 bases and J dropped 2 bases, with 12 bases sitting between them. Per germline, CDR1 DFQATT and CDR2 SNEGSKA (reference sequence). The CDR3 sequence: CSARDPGRLTDTQYF. CDR3 coding DNA: TGCAGTGCTAGAGATCCGGGGCGCCTCACAGATACGCAGTATTTT.

DNA of the CDR3: TGCGCCAGCAGCTTGTTCGGAACCCGGGGCACAGATACGCAGTATTTT. Residues: CASSLFGTRGTDTQYF. This sequence joins TRBV5-1 and TRBJ2-3; D is unresolved. The germline V and J ends were trimmed by 1 base and 1 base, with 13 bases remaining between them. Germline CDR1 and CDR2: SGHRS and YFSETQ. This CDR3 contains 16 residues.

The chain employs TRBV6-4 and TRBJ2-1; D not certain. The V and J ends lost 3 bases and 0 bases respectively, with 9 bases between them. Germline V gene lookup returns CDR1 MRHNA and CDR2 SNTAGT. The CDR3 consists of 15 residues. DNA of the CDR3: TGTGCCAGCAGTGAGCAGACCGGCTCCTACAATGAGCAGTTCTTC. Translation gives CASSEQTGSYNEQFF.

In its sample, this clonotype was seen a few times. CDR3 coding DNA: TGTGCCAGCAGCGTGACTAGCGGGGGACCAGAGACCCAGTACTTC. Amino acid sequence: CASSVTSGGPETQYF. The chain recombines TRBV7-8 with TRBJ2-5, with 12 nucleotides matching TRBD2. Germline loops: CDR1 SGHVS, CDR2 FQNEAQ. Germline trimming cut 5 bases from V and 4 bases from J; bases unmatched to any gene: 5. The CDR3 has 15 amino acids.

The rearrangement links TRBV7-2 to TRBJ2-1, with TRBD1 identical over 9 bases. J lost 8 bases, V lost 2 bases, and 10 bases had no gene match. The CDR3 extends over 16 amino acids. Per the germline V gene, CDR1 is SGHTA and CDR2 is FQGNSA. CDR3 sequence reads: CASSLQGGGQGHEQFF. CDR3 nucleotides: TGTGCCAGCAGCTTACAAGGGGGGGGACAGGGCCATGAGCAGTTCTTC.

The chain joins TRBV7-9 to TRBJ2-3; 14 nucleotides line up with TRBD2. Germline loops: CDR1 SEHNR, CDR2 FQNEAQ (reference sequence). The CDR3 runs to 16 residues. V gave up 5 bases and J gave up 6 bases; unmatched junction bases: 7. The chain's CDR3 is CASSTRTSGGSDTQYF. The CDR3 DNA sequence: TGTGCCAGCAGCACCCGGACTAGCGGGGGGTCGGATACGCAGTATTTT.

This sequence joins TRBV5-1 and TRBJ1-1; no definite D call. Germline CDR1 is SGHRS and CDR2 is YFSETQ. V lost 4 bases and J lost 6, with 19 bases in between. This CDR3 has 15 residues. The CDR3 DNA is TGCGCCAGCAGCCCCCCGGGGATCGGCGGGTCTGAAGCTTTCTTT. It encodes CASSPPGIGGSEAFF.

CDR3 DNA: TGTGCCAGCAAACCCAAGGGGGCCGGCTCTGGGGCCAACGTCCTGACTTTC. Encoded protein: CASKPKGAGSGANVLTF. The gene calls are TRBV6-5 and TRBJ2-6; TRBD1 aligns across 7 bases. Germline CDR1 reads MNHEY; CDR2 reads SVGAGI. CDR3 size: 17 residues. V lost 7 bases and J lost 0; bases outside the gene matches: 9.

A few counts support this clonotype. The J gene is TRBJ2-3, the V gene TRBV7-2; perhaps TRBD2 as D (6 bases). The CDR3 runs 14 residues. The germline CDR1 and CDR2 sequences are SGHTA and FQGNSA. The V end lost 1 base, the J end lost 3 bases, and 8 bases lay between the germline ends. Here the CDR3 reads CASSLGGMTDTQYF. CDR3 sequence (DNA): TGTGCCAGCAGCTTAGGCGGGATGACAGATACGCAGTATTTT.

This clonotype was counted at least ten times. Its ends do not fully match the called genes, so a read error is possible. The chain carries TRBV5-1 and TRBJ2-3; TRBD1 is a possible D gene (6 bases). The CDR3 has 14 residues. The germline gives CDR1 SGHRS, CDR2 YFSETQ. CDR3 coding DNA: TGCGCCAGCAGTACCTCGGACAGCACTGATACGCAGTATTTT. Its protein is CASSTSDSTDTQYF.